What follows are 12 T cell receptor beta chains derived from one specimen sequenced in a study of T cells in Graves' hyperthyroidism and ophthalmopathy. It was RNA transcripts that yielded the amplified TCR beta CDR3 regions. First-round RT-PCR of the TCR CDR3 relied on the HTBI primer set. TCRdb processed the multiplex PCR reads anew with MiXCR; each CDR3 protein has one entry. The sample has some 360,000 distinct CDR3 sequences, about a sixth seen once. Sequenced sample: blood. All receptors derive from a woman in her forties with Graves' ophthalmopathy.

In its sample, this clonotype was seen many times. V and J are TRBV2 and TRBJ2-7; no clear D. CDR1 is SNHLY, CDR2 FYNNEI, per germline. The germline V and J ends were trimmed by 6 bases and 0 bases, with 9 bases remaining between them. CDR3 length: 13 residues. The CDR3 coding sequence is TGTGCCAGCAGAGACGAGAGCTCCTACGAGCAGTACTTC. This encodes CASRDESSYEQYF.

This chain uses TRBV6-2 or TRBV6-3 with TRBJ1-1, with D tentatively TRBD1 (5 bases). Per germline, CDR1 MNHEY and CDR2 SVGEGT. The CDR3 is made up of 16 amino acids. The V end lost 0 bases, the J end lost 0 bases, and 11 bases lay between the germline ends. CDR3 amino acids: CASSYSPKTVNTEAFF. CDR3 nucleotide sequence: TGTGCCAGCAGTTACTCTCCCAAGACAGTGAACACTGAAGCTTTCTTT.

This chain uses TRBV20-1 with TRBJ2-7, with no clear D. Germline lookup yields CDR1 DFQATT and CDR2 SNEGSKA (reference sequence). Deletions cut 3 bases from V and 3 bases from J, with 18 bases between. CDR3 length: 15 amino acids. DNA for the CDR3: TGCAGTGCTAGGGCCGTCGAGGACGGATTCTACGAGCAGTACTTC. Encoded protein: CSARAVEDGFYEQYF.

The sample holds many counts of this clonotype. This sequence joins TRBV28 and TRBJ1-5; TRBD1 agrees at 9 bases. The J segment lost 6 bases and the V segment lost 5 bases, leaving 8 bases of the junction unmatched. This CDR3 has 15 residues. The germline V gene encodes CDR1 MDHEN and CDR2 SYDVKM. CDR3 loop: CASSITGGAGQPQHF. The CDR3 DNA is TGTGCCAGCAGTATTACAGGGGGCGCGGGTCAGCCCCAGCATTTT.

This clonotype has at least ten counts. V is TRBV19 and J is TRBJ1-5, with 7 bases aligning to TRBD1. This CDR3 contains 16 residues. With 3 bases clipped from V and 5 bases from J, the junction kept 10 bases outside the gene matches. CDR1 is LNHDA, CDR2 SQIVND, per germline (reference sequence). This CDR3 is CASSMRQGRAYQPQHF. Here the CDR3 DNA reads TGTGCCAGTAGTATGCGACAGGGTAGGGCCTATCAGCCCCAGCATTTT. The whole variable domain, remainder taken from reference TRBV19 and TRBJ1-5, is DGGITQSPKYLFRKEGQNVTLSCEQNLNHDAMYWYRQDPGQGLRLIYYSQIVNDFQKGDIAEGYSVSREKKESFPLTVTSAQKNPTAFYLCASSMRQGRAYQPQHFGDGTRLSIL.

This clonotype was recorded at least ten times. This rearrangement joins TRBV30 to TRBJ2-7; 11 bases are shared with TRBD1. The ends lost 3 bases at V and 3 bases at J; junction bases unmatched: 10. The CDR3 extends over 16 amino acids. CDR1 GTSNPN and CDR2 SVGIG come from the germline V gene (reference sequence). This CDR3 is CAWSGTGGYMSYEQYF. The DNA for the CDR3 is TGTGCCTGGAGCGGGACAGGGGGGTATATGAGCTACGAGCAGTACTTC.

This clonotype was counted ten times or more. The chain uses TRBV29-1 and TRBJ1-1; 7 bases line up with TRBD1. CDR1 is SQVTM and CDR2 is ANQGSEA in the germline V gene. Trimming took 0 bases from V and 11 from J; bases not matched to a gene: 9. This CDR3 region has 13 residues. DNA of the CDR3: TGCAGCGTTGAAGATGGGGACAGATACGGGGCTTTCTTT. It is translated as CSVEDGDRYGAFF.

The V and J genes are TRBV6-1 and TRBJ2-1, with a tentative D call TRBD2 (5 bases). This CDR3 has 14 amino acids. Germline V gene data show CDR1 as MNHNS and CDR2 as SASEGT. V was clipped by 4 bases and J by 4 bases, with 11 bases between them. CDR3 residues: CASSAPGLYNEQFF. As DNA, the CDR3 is TGTGCCAGCAGTGCTCCTGGACTGTACAATGAGCAGTTCTTC.

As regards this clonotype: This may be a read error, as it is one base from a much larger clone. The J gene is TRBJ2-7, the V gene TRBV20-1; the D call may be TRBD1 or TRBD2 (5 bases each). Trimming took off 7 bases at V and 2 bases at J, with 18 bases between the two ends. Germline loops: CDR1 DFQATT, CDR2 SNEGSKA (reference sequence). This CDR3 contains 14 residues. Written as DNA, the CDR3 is TGCAGTGTCCCCCTAATGGGACCTGCCTACGAGCAGTACTTC. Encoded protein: CSVPLMGPAYEQYF.

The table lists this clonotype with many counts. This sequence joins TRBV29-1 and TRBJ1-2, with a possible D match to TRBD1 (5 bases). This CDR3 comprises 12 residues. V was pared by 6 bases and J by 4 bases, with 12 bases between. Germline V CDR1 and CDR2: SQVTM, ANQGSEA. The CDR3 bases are TGCAGCGTCCTGGGTGACAGCTATGGCTACACCTTC. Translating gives CSVLGDSYGYTF. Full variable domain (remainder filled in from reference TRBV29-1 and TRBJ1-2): SAVISQKPSRDICQRGTSLTIQCQVDSQVTMMFWYRQQPGQSLTLIATANQGSEATYESGFVIDKFPISRPNLTFSTLTVSNMSPEDSSIYLCSVLGDSYGYTFGSGTRLTVV.

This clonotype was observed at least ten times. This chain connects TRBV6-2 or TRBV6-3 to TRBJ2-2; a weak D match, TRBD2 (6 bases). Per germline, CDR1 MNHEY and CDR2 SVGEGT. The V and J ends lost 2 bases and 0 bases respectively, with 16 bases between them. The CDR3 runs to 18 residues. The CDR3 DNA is TGTGCCAGCAGTTACCCCGCTTGGGGGGATACGAACACCGGGGAGCTGTTTTTT. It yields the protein CASSYPAWGDTNTGELFF.

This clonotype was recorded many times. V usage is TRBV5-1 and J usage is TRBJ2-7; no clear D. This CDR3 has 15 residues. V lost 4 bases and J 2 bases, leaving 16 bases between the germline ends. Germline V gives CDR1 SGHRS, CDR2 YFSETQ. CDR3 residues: CASSLKTDAPYEQYF. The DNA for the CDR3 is TGCGCCAGCAGCCTAAAGACGGATGCCCCCTACGAGCAGTACTTC.